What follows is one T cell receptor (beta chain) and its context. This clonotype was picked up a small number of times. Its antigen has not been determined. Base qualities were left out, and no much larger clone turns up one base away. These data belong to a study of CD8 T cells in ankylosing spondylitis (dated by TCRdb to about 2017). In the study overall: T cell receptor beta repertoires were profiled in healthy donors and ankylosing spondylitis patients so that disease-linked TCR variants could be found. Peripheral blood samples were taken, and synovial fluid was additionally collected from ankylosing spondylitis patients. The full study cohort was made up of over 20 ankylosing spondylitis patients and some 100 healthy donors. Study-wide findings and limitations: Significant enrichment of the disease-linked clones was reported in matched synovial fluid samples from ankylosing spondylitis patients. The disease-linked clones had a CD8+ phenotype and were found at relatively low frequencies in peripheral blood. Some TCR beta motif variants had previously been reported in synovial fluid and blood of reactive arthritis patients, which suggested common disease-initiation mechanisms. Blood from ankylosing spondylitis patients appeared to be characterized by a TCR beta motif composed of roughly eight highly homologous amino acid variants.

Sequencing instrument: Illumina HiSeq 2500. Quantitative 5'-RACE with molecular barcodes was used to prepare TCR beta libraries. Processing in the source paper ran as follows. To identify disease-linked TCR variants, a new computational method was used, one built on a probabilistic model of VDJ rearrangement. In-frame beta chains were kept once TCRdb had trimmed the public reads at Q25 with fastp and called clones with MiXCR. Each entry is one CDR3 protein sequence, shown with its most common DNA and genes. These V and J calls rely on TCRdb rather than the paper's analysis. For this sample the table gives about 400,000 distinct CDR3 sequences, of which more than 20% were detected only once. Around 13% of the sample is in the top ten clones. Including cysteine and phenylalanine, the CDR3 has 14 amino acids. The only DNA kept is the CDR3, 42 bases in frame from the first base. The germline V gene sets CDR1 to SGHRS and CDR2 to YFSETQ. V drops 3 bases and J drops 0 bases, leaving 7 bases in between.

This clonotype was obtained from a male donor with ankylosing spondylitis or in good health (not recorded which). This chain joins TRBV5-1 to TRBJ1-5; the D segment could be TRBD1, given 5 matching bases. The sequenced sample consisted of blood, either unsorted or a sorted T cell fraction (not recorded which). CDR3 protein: CASSSGISNQPQHF. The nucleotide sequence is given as TGCGCCAGCAGCTCAGGGATTAGCAATCAGCCCCAGCATTTT. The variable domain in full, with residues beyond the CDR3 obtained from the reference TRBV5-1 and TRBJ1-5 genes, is KAGVTQTPRYLIKTRGQQVTLSCSPISGHRSVSWYQQTPGQGLQFLFEYFSETQRNKGNFPGRFSGRQFSNSRSEMNVSTLELGDSALYLCASSSGISNQPQHFGDGTRLSIL.